These 21 T cell receptor beta chains were sequenced from one sample in a study of cytomegalovirus exposure and HLA in healthy donors. Primers included in the PCR were 60 Vbeta and 13 Jbeta primers. Measured with immunoSEQ multiplex PCR; TCRdb has only the in-frame clones, and not every one. This sample has fewer than 200,000 clones, with around three quarters found just once. Specimen: PBMCs. Every receptor here comes from a man aged 40-50 years in good health and CMV-seropositive.

The rearrangement links TRBV29-1 to TRBJ2-5; 7 bases agree with TRBD2. Germline V gene sequence: CDR1 SQVTM, CDR2 ANQGSEA. V was clipped by 7 bases and J by 7 bases; unmatched bases: 9. The CDR3 runs to 12 residues. The CDR3 DNA follows: TGCAGCGAGCGGGACGGCTCGACGACCCAGTACTTC. It translates to CSERDGSTTQYF.

V is TRBV12-5 and J is TRBJ1-2; 9 bases fit TRBD1. Looked up from germline, CDR1 is LGHNT and CDR2 is FRNRAP. V shed 5 bases, J shed 2 bases, and the junction held 6 bases outside the gene matches. This CDR3 comprises 15 residues. The CDR3 DNA sequence: TGTGCTAGTGGTCCAGGACAGGGGTCAAACTATGGCTACACCTTC. It yields the protein CASGPGQGSNYGYTF.

This clone was detected only a few times. The chain carries TRBV10-3 and TRBJ2-7, with D maybe TRBD2 (6 bases). V was clipped by 3 bases and J by 5 bases, with 11 bases between them. CDR1 ENHRY and CDR2 SYGVKD come from the germline V gene. The CDR3 contains 13 residues. CDR3 in DNA: TGTGCCATCAGTGAAGGGGAGGAAGACGAGCAGTACTTC. Its protein product is CAISEGEEDEQYF.

The chain joins TRBV2 to TRBJ1-2, with D perhaps matching TRBD1 (6 bases). This CDR3 contains 15 residues. The V and J ends lost 7 bases and 4 bases respectively, with 19 bases between them. Germline CDR1 and CDR2: SNHLY and FYNNEI. The CDR3 DNA sequence: TGTGCCAGCACCCGAGGGGCGGCAGGGGCCTATGGCTACACCTTC. Its translation is CASTRGAAGAYGYTF.

The V gene is TRBV19, the J gene TRBJ2-2, with 16 bases lining up with TRBD2. Unmatched junction bases numbered 12, after V lost 10 bases and J lost 4 bases. Germline CDR1 is LNHDA and CDR2 is SQIVND (reference sequence). The CDR3 has 18 residues. DNA for the CDR3: TGTGCCACCTCATTGGGACTAGCGGGGGGGATGGGCACCGGGGAGCTGTTTTTT. It encodes CATSLGLAGGMGTGELFF. The full variable domain, completed using reference TRBV19 and TRBJ2-2, is DGGITQSPKYLFRKEGQNVTLSCEQNLNHDAMYWYRQDPGQGLRLIYYSQIVNDFQKGDIAEGYSVSREKKESFPLTVTSAQKNPTAFYLCATSLGLAGGMGTGELFFGEGSRLTVL.

This rearrangement joins TRBV5-6 to TRBJ2-5, with 7 bases that match TRBD1. The CDR3 runs 15 residues. Germline V CDR1 and CDR2: SGHDT, YYEEEE. V lost 3 bases, J lost 0 bases, and 5 bases stayed unmatched. The CDR3 DNA follows: TGTGCCAGCAGCTGGGGACAGCCGTACCAAGAGACCCAGTACTTC. It encodes CASSWGQPYQETQYF.

This clone was found a few times. The chain uses TRBV18 and TRBJ1-1, with 8 bases fitting TRBD1. Germline values: CDR1 KGHSH, CDR2 LQKENI. The CDR3 extends over 16 amino acids. The junction had 4 bases not matched to a gene; V was cut back by 0 bases and J by 1 base. The CDR3 loop reads CASSPPAGGKNTEAFF. The CDR3 DNA is TGTGCCAGCTCACCACCGGCAGGGGGCAAGAACACTGAAGCTTTCTTT. The full variable domain, with the rest looked up from reference TRBV18 and TRBJ1-1, is NAGVMQNPRHLVRRRGQEARLRCSPMKGHSHVYWYRQLPEEGLKFMVYLQKENIIDESGMPKERFSAEFPKEGPSILRIQQVVRGDSAAYFCASSPPAGGKNTEAFFGQGTRLTVV.

V gene TRBV30 combines with J gene TRBJ1-3, with D tentatively TRBD1 (5 bases). The V gene's germline CDR1 is GTSNPN and CDR2 SVGIG (reference sequence). The length of the CDR3 is 14 residues. The V end lost 1 base, the J end lost 2 bases, and 9 bases lay between the germline ends. In DNA form, the CDR3 reads TGTGCCTGGAGTGGGGGGGGGACTGGAAACACCATATATTTT. Encoded protein: CAWSGGGTGNTIYF.

The V call is TRBV4-1, the J call TRBJ2-2; the D gene is possibly TRBD2 (5 bases). Germline V gene lookup returns CDR1 MGHRA and CDR2 YSYEKL. V lost 1 base and J lost 0, with 15 bases in between. The CDR3 extends over 18 amino acids. CDR3 sequence: CASSQATGSYANTGELFF. In nucleotides, the CDR3 is TGCGCCAGCAGCCAAGCGACGGGGTCCTACGCGAACACCGGGGAGCTGTTTTTT.

The chain is built from TRBV9 and TRBJ2-1; D is perhaps TRBD2 (7 bases). Trimming removed 3 bases at V and 4 bases at J, with 11 bases between. CDR1 and CDR2 (germline): SGDLS, YYNGEE. This CDR3 has 14 residues. The CDR3 protein is CASSGAGAYNEQFF. The CDR3 DNA sequence: TGTGCCAGCAGCGGTGCGGGGGCGTACAATGAGCAGTTCTTC. Full variable domain (missing parts from reference TRBV9 and TRBJ2-1): DSGVTQTPKHLITATGQRVTLRCSPRSGDLSVYWYQQSLDQGLQFLIQYYNGEERAKGNILERFSAQQFPDLHSELNLSSLELGDSALYFCASSGAGAYNEQFFGPGTRLTVL.

The V and J genes are TRBV9 and TRBJ2-3, with D possibly being TRBD2 (6 bases). The V gene's germline CDR1 is SGDLS and CDR2 YYNGEE. Trimming took off 3 bases at V and 5 bases at J, with 16 bases between the two ends. The CDR3 has 15 amino acids. The CDR3, as DNA: TGTGCCAGCAGCGCCCTTACGCGCGGGGAAGATACGCAGTATTTT. Protein sequence: CASSALTRGEDTQYF.

The gene calls are TRBV6-4 and TRBJ2-2; possible D gene TRBD2, 7 bases. The V gene lost 4 bases and the J gene lost 6 bases, with 15 bases spanning the gap. Germline V lookup: CDR1 MRHNA, CDR2 SNTAGT. The CDR3 spans 15 residues. This CDR3 reads CASSATQGGSGELFF. The DNA for the CDR3 is TGTGCCAGCAGTGCCACACAGGGAGGGTCCGGGGAGCTGTTTTTT.

This rearrangement joins TRBV25-1 to TRBJ1-1; a possible D gene is TRBD1 (6 bases). The CDR3 consists of 13 residues. V was pared by 2 bases and J by 4 bases, with 8 bases between. From germline, CDR1 is MGHDK and CDR2 SYGVNS. Written as DNA, the CDR3 is TGTGCCAGCAGTGAAGGGGGGGCCACTGAAGCTTTCTTT. This translates into CASSEGGATEAFF. Full variable domain (remainder filled in from reference TRBV25-1 and TRBJ1-1): EADIYQTPRYLVIGTGKKITLECSQTMGHDKMYWYQQDPGMELHLIHYSYGVNSTEKGDLSSESTVSRIRTEHFPLTLESARPSHTSQYLCASSEGGATEAFFGQGTRLTVV.

The gene calls are TRBV6-6 and TRBJ1-1; D not certain. Trimming left V 6 bases short and J 3 bases short, with 11 bases between. The germline V gene encodes CDR1 MNHNY and CDR2 SVGAGI (reference sequence). This CDR3 has 13 residues. The CDR3 protein is CASRRVFDTEAFF. For the CDR3, the DNA is TGTGCCAGCAGGAGGGTTTTCGACACTGAAGCTTTCTTT.

V and J are TRBV7-9 and TRBJ1-3; D is unclear. Per the germline V gene, CDR1 is SEHNR and CDR2 is FQNEAQ (reference sequence). The V end was cut by 5 bases, the J end by 3 bases, with 14 bases between. This CDR3 has 15 amino acids. The CDR3 reads CASSPNLRVGNTIYF. CDR3 nucleotide sequence: TGTGCCAGCAGCCCGAATCTGAGGGTTGGAAACACCATATATTTT. The full variable domain, with the rest looked up from reference TRBV7-9 and TRBJ1-3, is DTGVSQNPRHKITKRGQNVTFRCDPISEHNRLYWYRQTLGQGPEFLTYFQNEAQLEKSRLLSDRFSAERPKGSFSTLEIQRTEQGDSAMYLCASSPNLRVGNTIYFGEGSWLTVV.

The count of this clone is one. The chain has TRBV7-6 and TRBJ1-6; 11 bases map to TRBD1. V was clipped by 5 bases and J by 7 bases; unmatched bases: 7. Germline V lookup: CDR1 SGHVS, CDR2 FNYEAQ. There are 16 residues in the CDR3. Here the CDR3 reads CASSGPGQGGNSPLHF. The CDR3 DNA is TGTGCCAGCAGCGGACCGGGACAGGGGGGAAATTCACCCCTCCACTTT.

The V and J genes are TRBV6-1 and TRBJ2-1, with 8 bases fitting TRBD1. V was pared by 1 base and J by 8 bases, with 7 bases of the junction left unmatched. This CDR3 has 15 residues. From germline, CDR1 is MNHNS and CDR2 SASEGT. The CDR3 DNA reads as TGTGCCAGCAGTGAAGTCGCAGGGGGCGGGGATGAGCAGTTCTTC. This gives the protein CASSEVAGGGDEQFF.

In this sample, this clone turned up many times. This chain connects TRBV9 to TRBJ1-6, with D tentatively TRBD1 (5 bases). This CDR3 has 19 residues. Germline assignment: CDR1 SGDLS and CDR2 YYNGEE. V dropped 0 bases and J dropped 0 bases, with 16 bases sitting between them. The CDR3 bases are TGTGCCAGCAGCGTAGTCCCGGGGGGGTCCAGCTCCTATAATTCACCCCTCCACTTT. It yields the protein CASSVVPGGSSSYNSPLHF.

The V gene is TRBV5-4, the J gene TRBJ2-2; D unclear. In germline, CDR1 is SGHNT, CDR2 YYREEE (reference sequence). This CDR3 has 15 residues. Trimming pared 4 bases from V and 4 bases from J, leaving 14 bases between. The CDR3 nucleotides are TGTGCCAGCAGCCCCTGGAGAGTTAGCACCGGGGAGCTGTTTTTT. This gives the protein CASSPWRVSTGELFF.

This clone was counted a few times. Mismatch with germline at one junction end may stem from a read error. This rearrangement joins TRBV7-7 to TRBJ2-2; 10 nucleotides agree with TRBD2. CDR3 length: 16 amino acids. The germline gives CDR1 SSHAT, CDR2 FNYEAQ (reference sequence). For the CDR3, the DNA is TGTGCTAGCAGCTCTTCGGGGCTAGCGGGGGCCGGGGAGCTGTTTTTT. Encoded protein: CASSSSGLAGAGELFF.

With regard to this clone: An end of the junction differs from the germline gene, which may be a read error. The chain is built from TRBV7-7 and TRBJ2-1; the match to TRBD1 covers 7 bases. Germline values: CDR1 SSHAT, CDR2 FNYEAQ (reference sequence). The CDR3 contains 15 residues. The CDR3 loop reads CASSLGGSRGNEQFF. The DNA of the CDR3 is TGTGCTAGCAGCTTAGGGGGCAGCAGGGGCAATGAGCAGTTCTTC. Together with reference TRBV7-7 and TRBJ2-1, the CDR3 gives the full variable domain: GAGVSQSPRYKVTKRGQDVTLRCDPISSHATLYWYQQALGQGPEFLTYFNYEAQPDKSGLPSDRFSAERPEGSISTLTIQRTEQRDSAMYRCASSLGGSRGNEQFFGPGTRLTVL.